Each of the 9 T cell receptor beta chains below was sequenced from the same sample in a study of shared clonotypes between healthy human individuals. Generated by immunoSEQ multiplex PCR, the TCRdb table keeps only in-frame clones and is missing some. This sample has about 340,000 clones; around 67% occur once, and the top ten carry 10%. The sequenced sample was memory CD4+ T cells sorted from blood. Subset specified: CD45RA-negative fraction. These receptors all stem from a man between 25 and 39 years old in good health.

The chain employs TRBV6-6 and TRBJ1-3; 7 bases agree with TRBD1. With V trimmed by 5 bases and J by 0 bases, 4 bases remained unmatched. The germline V gene encodes CDR1 MNHNY and CDR2 SVGAGI (reference sequence). There are 15 residues in the CDR3. CDR3: CASSTRTGSGNTIYF. In nucleotides, the CDR3 is TGTGCCAGCAGTACGCGGACAGGCTCTGGAAACACCATATATTTT.

The CDR3 reads CASSFALRQPQHF. The CDR3 bases are TGTGCCAGCAGCTTTGCCCTTCGCCAGCCCCAGCATTTT. The gene calls are TRBV11-2 and TRBJ1-5; no reliable D call. Between the trimmed V and J ends, which lost 3 bases and 7 bases, there was a span of 10 bases. The CDR3 has 13 amino acids. Germline loops: CDR1 SGHAT, CDR2 FQNNGV.

The V gene is TRBV7-8, the J gene TRBJ2-7, with D possibly being TRBD2 (5 bases). The germline V and J ends were trimmed by 5 bases and 6 bases, with 17 bases remaining between them. The CDR3 is made up of 14 amino acids. Germline loops: CDR1 SGHVS, CDR2 FQNEAQ. In nucleotides, the CDR3 is TGTGCCAGCAGCCGCACCACTAGGTCCGTCGAGCAGTACTTC. Protein product: CASSRTTRSVEQYF. The full variable domain, with the rest looked up from reference TRBV7-8 and TRBJ2-7, is GAGVSQSPRYKVAKRGQDVALRCDPISGHVSLFWYQQALGQGPEFLTYFQNEAQLDKSGLPSDRFFAERPEGSVSTLKIQRTQQEDSAVYLCASSRTTRSVEQYFGPGTRLTVT.

This clone has only one observation. This chain connects TRBV19 to TRBJ2-1; D remains ambiguous. This CDR3 spans 11 amino acids. The germline V and J ends were trimmed by 3 bases and 6 bases, with 3 bases remaining between them. Looked up from germline, CDR1 is LNHDA and CDR2 is SQIVND (reference sequence). The CDR3 DNA reads TGTGCCAGTAGTATCACCAATGAGCAGTTCTTC. This sequence encodes CASSITNEQFF.

The chain links TRBV30 to TRBJ1-2; no firm D call. Germline loops: CDR1 GTSNPN, CDR2 SVGIG (reference sequence). Trimming left V 3 bases short and J 4 bases short, with 9 bases between. This CDR3 spans 12 amino acids. The CDR3, as DNA: TGTGCCTGGAGAACGCAAAGCTATGGCTACACCTTC. It encodes CAWRTQSYGYTF.

This clone was seen only a few times. The chain combines TRBV11-3 with TRBJ2-5; D possibly corresponds to TRBD2 (5 bases). This CDR3 has 13 amino acids. V was clipped by 4 bases and J by 5 bases, with 11 bases between them. Germline loops: CDR1 SGHNT, CDR2 YENEEA. The CDR3 loop is CASSSFGGETQYF. CDR3 nucleotides: TGTGCCAGCAGCTCCTTCGGCGGGGAGACCCAGTACTTC.

The rearrangement joins TRBV28 to TRBJ2-7; 9 bases fit TRBD2. The V gene's germline CDR1 is MDHEN and CDR2 SYDVKM. The CDR3 extends over 14 amino acids. V dropped 7 bases and J dropped 6; count of bases not matched to a gene: 10. The CDR3 bases are TGTGCCAGCACTCCCCAGGGACTAGCCGGCGAGCAGTACTTC. It encodes CASTPQGLAGEQYF. Together with reference TRBV28 and TRBJ2-7, the CDR3 gives the full variable domain: DVKVTQSSRYLVKRTGEKVFLECVQDMDHENMFWYRQDPGLGLRLIYFSYDVKMKEKGDIPEGYSVSREKKERFSLILESASTNQTSMYLCASTPQGLAGEQYFGPGTRLTVT.

This chain uses TRBV10-3 with TRBJ2-7, with D possibly being TRBD1 (6 bases). Trimming took 0 bases from V and 3 from J, leaving 15 bases between them. This CDR3 spans 16 amino acids. CDR1 and CDR2 (germline): ENHRY, SYGVKD. The CDR3 DNA is TGTGCCATCAGTGAGTCAAAAGGGGACAACAACTACGAGCAGTACTTC. It translates to CAISESKGDNNYEQYF.

This clone was recorded only once. V and J are TRBV2 and TRBJ2-7; D is unclear. This CDR3 comprises 13 residues. V gave up 7 bases and J gave up 2 bases, with 12 bases separating them. CDR1 is SNHLY, CDR2 FYNNEI, per germline. CDR3: CASTILRTYEQYF. In nucleotides, the CDR3 is TGTGCCAGCACGATCCTTCGAACCTACGAGCAGTACTTC.